This T cell receptor beta chain was profiled in a study of shared clonotypes between healthy human individuals. The test was conducted at deep level. Each subset's genomic DNA was split evenly across several immunoSEQ plates. TCRdb's table, derived via immunoSEQ multiplex PCR, lists solely in-frame clones and lacks some. The profile shows about 600,000 clones, 98% of them singletons. V lost 7 bases, J lost 6 bases, and 8 bases stayed unmatched. The CDR3 extends over 14 amino acids. Germline V gene data show CDR1 as MNHEY and CDR2 as SMNVEV (reference sequence). This clone was picked up one time. Naivety among CD8 cells was defined by CD45RO negativity and positive CCR7 selection, thereby excluding terminally differentiated effector memory CD45RA+ cells.

The sample comprised naive CD8+ T cells sorted from blood. V and J are TRBV27 and TRBJ1-5; 8 positions agree with TRBD1. This clonotype originated in a man under 40 in good health. The DNA of the CDR3 is TGTGCCAGCAACCCGACAGGGGCTTTTCAGCCCCAGCATTTT. Translating it yields CASNPTGAFQPQHF.